Below, 14 T cell receptor beta chains from the same sample are listed, as sequenced in a study of T cell repertoires in breast cancer. Primers covering all TCR V genes were used in emulsion RT-PCR on CD8+ T cells. During the second nested PCR, blocking oligonucleotides suppressed genes that were not paired. TCRdb itself ran the emulsion pairing reads through MiXCR, one entry per CDR3 protein. The sample carries nearly 40,000 distinct CDR3 sequences, roughly 42% recorded once. The sequenced sample was CD8+ T cells. These receptors all stem from a pool of human donors with breast cancer or a healthy control (not recorded which).

This chain links TRBV6-4 with TRBJ2-1; TRBD1 might be the D (6 bases). Trimming pared 5 bases from V and 9 bases from J, leaving 8 bases between. Looked up from germline, CDR1 is MRHNA and CDR2 is SNTAGT. The CDR3 loop spans 11 amino acids. The CDR3 bases are TGTGCCAGCAGTATAGGGGGTGAGCAGTTCTTC. Its translation is CASSIGGEQFF.

For this clonotype: The CDR3 does not close with the conserved phenylalanine or tryptophan, likely indicating a read error. The V and J genes are TRBV5-1 and TRBJ2-5; D remains unclear. The germline V gene encodes CDR1 SGHRS and CDR2 YFSETQ. CDR3 size: 13 residues. V shed 4 bases and J shed 4 bases, with 11 bases lying between them. This chain's CDR3 is CASSIRPGETQYL. CDR3 bases: TGCGCCAGCAGCATTAGACCCGGAGAGACCCAGTACCTC.

The rearrangement uses TRBV11-3 and TRBJ2-1, with D possibly TRBD2 on 6 matching bases. There are 15 residues in the CDR3. The V gene lost 4 bases and the J gene lost 8 bases, with 18 bases spanning the gap. Germline CDR1 reads SGHNT; CDR2 reads YENEEA. The CDR3 is CASSSRLRGRDEQFF. The CDR3 DNA sequence: TGTGCCAGCAGCTCACGCCTACGGGGGAGAGATGAGCAGTTCTTC.

This chain joins TRBV30 and TRBJ1-1; 9 positions agree with TRBD1. V was pared by 1 base and J by 7 bases, with 7 bases of the junction left unmatched. This CDR3 has 14 residues. CDR1 is GTSNPN, CDR2 SVGIG, per germline (reference sequence). CDR3 sequence reads: CAWSGSGTGIEAFF. The CDR3 DNA sequence: TGTGCCTGGAGTGGGTCCGGGACAGGGATTGAAGCTTTCTTT.

The chain couples TRBV28 to TRBJ2-5, with D unclear. Trimming took off 5 bases at V and 5 bases at J, with 18 bases between the two ends. CDR3 size: 15 residues. Per the germline V gene, CDR1 is MDHEN and CDR2 is SYDVKM. CDR3 coding DNA: TGTGCCAGCAGTGAAAGAGAGGCCGCTTTCGAGACCCAGTACTTC. It translates to CASSEREAAFETQYF.

The rearrangement uses TRBV3-1 and TRBJ2-1, with D tentatively TRBD2 (5 bases). This CDR3 is built from 16 residues. The V gene's germline CDR1 is LGHDT and CDR2 YNNKEL (reference sequence). The ends were cut back, 0 bases at V and 7 bases at J, with 16 bases in the middle. The DNA for the CDR3 is TGTGCCAGCAGCCAAGATCTCGTGGGAGCACGTAATGAGCAGTTCTTC. Its protein is CASSQDLVGARNEQFF.

The chain carries TRBV18 and TRBJ2-1; D perhaps matches TRBD1 (5 bases). Trimming removed 2 bases from V and 5 bases from J, with 7 bases in between. The CDR3 spans 13 residues. CDR1 KGHSH and CDR2 LQKENI come from the germline V gene. The CDR3 DNA reads TGTGCCAGCTCACCAGGGGCCGACAATGAGCAGTTCTTC. Translated, it gives CASSPGADNEQFF.

This clonotype was observed many times. The genes are TRBV20-1 and TRBJ2-7; 7 bases map to TRBD1. Germline loops: CDR1 DFQATT, CDR2 SNEGSKA (reference sequence). The CDR3 is made up of 13 amino acids. The J segment lost 7 bases and the V segment lost 4 bases, leaving 10 bases of the junction unmatched. The chain's CDR3 is CSATEQGPWEQYF. CDR3 in DNA: TGCAGTGCTACAGAACAGGGGCCGTGGGAGCAGTACTTC.

Note on this clonotype: Mismatch with germline at one junction end may stem from a read error. The chain has TRBV6-6 and TRBJ2-7; D may match TRBD1 or TRBD2 (5 bases each). Germline V CDR1 and CDR2: MNHNY, SVGAGI (reference sequence). The CDR3 is 12 residues long. This CDR3 is CASTGTLYEQCF. The CDR3 coding sequence is TGTGCCAGCACCGGGACCCTCTACGAGCAGTGCTTC.

The chain links TRBV12-5 to TRBJ1-5; TRBD1 matches 8 bases. V shed 6 bases, J shed 4 bases, and the junction held 8 bases outside the gene matches. This CDR3 spans 15 amino acids. Per the germline V gene, CDR1 is LGHNT and CDR2 is FRNRAP. The DNA for the CDR3 is TGTGCTAGTGGGCCCACCAGGGGGCTTAATCAGCCCCAGCATTTT. Its translation: CASGPTRGLNQPQHF. The whole variable domain, filled in from reference TRBV12-5 and TRBJ1-5, reads DARVTQTPRHKVTEMGQEVTMRCQPILGHNTVFWYRQTMMQGLELLAYFRNRAPLDDSGMPKDRFSAEMPDATLATLKIQPSEPRDSAVYFCASGPTRGLNQPQHFGDGTRLSIL.

This clonotype has a handful of counts. The V and J genes are TRBV15 and TRBJ2-7, with TRBD2 identical over 8 bases. V lost 1 base and J lost 6; bases outside the gene matches: 8. CDR1 and CDR2 (germline): LNHNV, YYDKDF (reference sequence). This CDR3 has 15 residues. CDR3: CATSRAGTRATEQYF. The CDR3, as DNA: TGTGCCACCAGCAGAGCTGGGACTAGAGCCACCGAGCAGTACTTC.

V is TRBV6-1 and J is TRBJ2-3; 7 bases line up with TRBD1. V lost 5 bases, J lost 9 bases, and 11 bases stayed unmatched. This CDR3 has 14 residues. Germline assignment: CDR1 MNHNS and CDR2 SASEGT. Written as DNA, the CDR3 is TGTGCCAGCAGTTACGGACAGGAGACATACACGCAGTATTTT. Protein product: CASSYGQETYTQYF.

V is TRBV20-1 and J is TRBJ2-1; the D is unclear. CDR3 size: 13 residues. V lost 1 base to trimming and J lost 5 bases, with 9 bases between them. Germline values: CDR1 DFQATT, CDR2 SNEGSKA (reference sequence). The CDR3 coding sequence is TGCAGTGCTAGAGGACAAGTGGACAATGAGCAGTTCTTC. Its protein product is CSARGQVDNEQFF.

V gene TRBV4-2 combines with J gene TRBJ1-4; 9 bases align to TRBD1. The J segment lost 6 bases and the V segment lost 4 bases, leaving 6 bases of the junction unmatched. This CDR3 contains 15 residues. Germline assignment: CDR1 LGHNA and CDR2 YNFKEQ. CDR3 in amino acids: CASSPSGTGYEKLFF. The DNA for the CDR3 is TGTGCCAGCAGCCCCTCCGGGACAGGGTATGAAAAACTGTTTTTT.